This T cell receptor beta chain originates from a study of blood T cell repertoires in COVID-19. From germline, CDR1 is SGHTA and CDR2 FQGNSA. The CDR3 covers 16 residues. With V trimmed by 0 bases and J by 6 bases, 8 bases remained unmatched. Produced via immunoSEQ multiplex PCR; TCRdb's table is partial and in-frame only. The table lists around 200,000 clones, approximately 79% of them singletons. The chain links TRBV7-2 to TRBJ2-7; 10 positions match TRBD1. The TCR originated in a woman between 50 and 59 years old with acute or convalescent COVID-19. Sequencing was performed on peripheral blood. The CDR3 spells CASSLAKGQGIVEQYF. CDR3 in DNA: TGTGCCAGCAGCTTAGCGAAGGGACAGGGGATTGTCGAGCAGTACTTC.